This TCR beta chain came from a study of blood T cells in healthy people across ages. Together with a sample-barcoded 5' primer, a J-beta primer mix was included in a second PCR lasting about 7 to 11 cycles. MiXCR, applied by TCRdb to the 5' RACE reads, yields one record per CDR3 protein. Here the sample spans about 1.4 million distinct CDR3 sequences, 55% to 75% being singletons. There were healthy Caucasian individuals from Russia, aged about 6 to 100, serving as donors. The CDR3 is made up of 13 amino acids. V was pared by 5 bases and J by 7 bases, with 6 bases of the junction left unmatched. Germline loops: CDR1 MNHEY, CDR2 SVGAGI.

The rearrangement links TRBV6-5 to TRBJ1-2, with 8 positions matching TRBD1. This TCR derives from a man aged 18-30 years in good health. Sequences were obtained from blood. CDR3 sequence reads: CASSRDRRGGYTF. The CDR3 DNA reads as TGTGCCAGCAGTCGGGACAGGCGGGGTGGCTACACCTTC.